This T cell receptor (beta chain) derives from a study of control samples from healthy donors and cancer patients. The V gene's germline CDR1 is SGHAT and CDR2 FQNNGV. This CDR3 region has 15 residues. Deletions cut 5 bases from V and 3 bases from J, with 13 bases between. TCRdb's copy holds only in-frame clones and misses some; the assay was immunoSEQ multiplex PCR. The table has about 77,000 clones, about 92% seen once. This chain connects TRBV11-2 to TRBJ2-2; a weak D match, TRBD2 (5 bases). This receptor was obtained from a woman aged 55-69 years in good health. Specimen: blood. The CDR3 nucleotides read TGTGCCAGCAGCGTGCGGCGGGCTGACACCGGGGAGCTGTTTTTT. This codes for CASSVRRADTGELFF. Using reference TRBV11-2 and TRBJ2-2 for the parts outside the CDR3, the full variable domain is EAGVAQSPRYKIIEKRQSVAFWCNPISGHATLYWYQQILGQGPKLLIQFQNNGVVDDSQLPKDRFSAERLKGVDSTLKIQPAKLEDSAVYLCASSVRRADTGELFFGEGSRLTVL.